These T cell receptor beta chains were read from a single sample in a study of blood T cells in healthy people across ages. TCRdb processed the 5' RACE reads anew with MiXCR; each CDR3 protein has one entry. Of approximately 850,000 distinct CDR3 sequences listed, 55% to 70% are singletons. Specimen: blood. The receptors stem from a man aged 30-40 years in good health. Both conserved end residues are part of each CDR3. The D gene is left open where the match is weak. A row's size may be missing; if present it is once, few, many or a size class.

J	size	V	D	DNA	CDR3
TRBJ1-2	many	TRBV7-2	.	TGTGCCAGCAGCTTGTTCACGACAGGTCCTCACTACACCTTC	CASSLFTTGPHYTF
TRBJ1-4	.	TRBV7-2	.	TGTGCCAGCTCCCACAGCCGGGGGGGTAATGAAAAACTGTTTTTT	CASSHSRGGNEKLFF
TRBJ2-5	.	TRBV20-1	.	TGCAGTGCTTCCCCTCCAGGTTACAATGAGCAGTACTTC	CSASPPGYNEQYF
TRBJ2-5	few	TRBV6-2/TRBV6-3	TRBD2	TGTGCCAGCACCCCCGATTTTAGCGGGCGTCAAGAGACCCAGTACTTC	CASTPDFSGRQETQYF
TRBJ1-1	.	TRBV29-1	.	TGCAGCGTTGAAGATCTGGGGCGCGGGGGGTTCACTGAAGCTTTCTTT	CSVEDLGRGGFTEAFF
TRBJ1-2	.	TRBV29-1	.	TGCAGCGCGTTCACCCCGGTCTTCAACGGCTACACCTTC	CSAFTPVFNGYTF
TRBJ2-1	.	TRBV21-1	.	TGTGCCAGCAGCAAGGAAGGATACAATGAGCAGTTCTTC	CASSKEGYNEQFF
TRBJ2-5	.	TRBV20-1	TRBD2	TGCAGTGCTAGAGATGCTAGCGGGGTGGAAGAGACCCAGTACTTC	CSARDASGVEETQYF
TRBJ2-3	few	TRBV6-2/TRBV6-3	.	TGTGCCAGCTCCCCCGGACAGACCACAGATACGCAGTATTTT	CASSPGQTTDTQYF
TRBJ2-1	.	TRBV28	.	TGTGCCAGCAGGGTGTCGGGAGCGAGCTCCTACAATGAGCAGTTCTTC	CASRVSGASSYNEQFF
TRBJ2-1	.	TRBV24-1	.	TGTGCCACCAGTGGCCCCGGGCTAGGTAACAATGAGCAGTTCTTC	CATSGPGLGNNEQFF
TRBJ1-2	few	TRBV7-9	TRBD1	TGTGCCAGCAGCTTAGCGGGGACAGGCGGGGGCTACACCTTC	CASSLAGTGGGYTF
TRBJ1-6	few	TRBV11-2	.	TGTGCCAGCAGCTTACCTAGGGGTTCACCCCTCCACTTT	CASSLPRGSPLHF
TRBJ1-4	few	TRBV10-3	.	TGTGCCATCAGTGACAGCCTATCAACTAATGAAAAACTGTTTTTT	CAISDSLSTNEKLFF
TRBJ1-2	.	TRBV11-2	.	TGTGCCAGCAGCTTCCAGAACTATGGCTACACCTTC	CASSFQNYGYTF
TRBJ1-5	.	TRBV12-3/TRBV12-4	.	TGTGCCAGCAGTTTCGAGAGTCAGCCCCAGCATTTT	CASSFESQPQHF
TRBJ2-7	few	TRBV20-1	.	TGCAGTGCTAGAGAGGTCCAGGACTACGAGCAGTACTTC	CSAREVQDYEQYF
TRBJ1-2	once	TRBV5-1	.	TGCGCCAGCAGCTCCAGCCTATCTAACTATGGCTACACCTTC	CASSSSLSNYGYTF
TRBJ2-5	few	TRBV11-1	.	TGTGCCAGCAGCAATCAACCAGAGACCCAGTACTTC	CASSNQPETQYF
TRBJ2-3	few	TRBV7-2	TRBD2	TGTGCCAGCAGCCGCACTAGCGGGGTTCAAGATACGCAGTATTTT	CASSRTSGVQDTQYF
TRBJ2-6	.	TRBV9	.	TGTGCCAGCAGCGTAGTTGGAGGAGGGGCCTCTGGGGCCAACGTCCTGACTTTC	CASSVVGGGASGANVLTF
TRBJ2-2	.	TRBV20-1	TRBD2	TGCAGTGCTAGAGATTGGACTAGCGGGGGCCCTAACACCGGGGAGCTGTTTTTT	CSARDWTSGGPNTGELFF
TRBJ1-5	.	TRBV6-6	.	TGTGCCAGCATCCACGGGGGGGATCAGCCCCAGCATTTT	CASIHGGDQPQHF
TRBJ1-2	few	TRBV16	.	TGTGCCAGCAGCCAATTCCGGGGGGATGGCTACACCTTC	CASSQFRGDGYTF
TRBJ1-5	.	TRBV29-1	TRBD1	TGCAGCGTGGCAGCCGGGACAGGAGGTTATCAGCCCCAGCATTTT	CSVAAGTGGYQPQHF
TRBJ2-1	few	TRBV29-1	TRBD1	TGCAGCGCCTGGACAGGGGTGAGGGAGCAGTTCTTC	CSAWTGVREQFF
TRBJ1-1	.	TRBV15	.	TGTGCCACCAGCAGAGATAATCTGAACACTGAAGCTTTCTTT	CATSRDNLNTEAFF
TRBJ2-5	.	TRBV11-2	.	TGTGCCAGCAGCTTAGATGTGACGGGACAAGAGACCCAGTACTTC	CASSLDVTGQETQYF
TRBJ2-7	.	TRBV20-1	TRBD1	TGCAGTGCTAGAGGACAGGGCCTTGCTACTGGGTACGAGCAGTACTTC	CSARGQGLATGYEQYF
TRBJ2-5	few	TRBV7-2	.	TGTGCCAGCTGCTCCCTCGGGGGTCCCCAAGAGACCCAGTACTTC	CASCSLGGPQETQYF
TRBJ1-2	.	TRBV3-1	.	TGTGCCAGCAGCCAAGATGATGGGGCCTATGGCTACACCTTC	CASSQDDGAYGYTF
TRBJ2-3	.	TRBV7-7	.	TGTGCTAGCAGCACTAGCCCTGGAACCGCAGATACGCAGTATTTT	CASSTSPGTADTQYF
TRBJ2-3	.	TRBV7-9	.	TGTGCCAGCAGCTTTCAGGGCACTAGCACAGATACGCAGTATTTT	CASSFQGTSTDTQYF
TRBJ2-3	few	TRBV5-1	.	TGCGCCAGCAGCTTCGAGTCCCGTCCAGATACGCAGTATTTT	CASSFESRPDTQYF
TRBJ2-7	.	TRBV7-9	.	TGTGCCAGCAGCTTAGTCACGAACGAGCAGTACTTC	CASSLVTNEQYF
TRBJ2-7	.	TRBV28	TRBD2	TGTGCCTGGGGGACTAGTCCCTACGAGCAGTACTTC	CAWGTSPYEQYF
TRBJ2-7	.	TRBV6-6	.	TGTGCCAGCAGGGGGGGAGGTAGATACGAGCAGTACTTC	CASRGGGRYEQYF
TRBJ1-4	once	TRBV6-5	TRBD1	TGTGCCAGCAGTTACTCGAGGACAGGGGATAAAAAACTGTTTTTT	CASSYSRTGDKKLFF
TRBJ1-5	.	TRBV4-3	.	TGCGCCAGCAGCCTTCAGGTTTTGAATCAGCCCCAGCATTTT	CASSLQVLNQPQHF
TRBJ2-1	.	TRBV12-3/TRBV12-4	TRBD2	TGTGCCAGTGCCGTAGCGGGAGATCACAATGAGCAGTTCTTC	CASAVAGDHNEQFF
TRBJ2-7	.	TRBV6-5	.	TGTGCCAGCATTTACTCGATAGCAGGGGCCTACGAGCAGTACTTC	CASIYSIAGAYEQYF
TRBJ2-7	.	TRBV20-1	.	TGCAGTGCTCCCGACCCATCTAGCTCCTACGAGCAGTACTTC	CSAPDPSSSYEQYF
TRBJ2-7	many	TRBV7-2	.	TGTGCCAGCAGCTTAGCCGGGACGAGCTCCTACGAGCAGTACTTC	CASSLAGTSSYEQYF
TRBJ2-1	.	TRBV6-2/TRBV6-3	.	TGTGCCAGCAAAGGGCCTCGGGACAATGAGCAGTTCTTC	CASKGPRDNEQFF
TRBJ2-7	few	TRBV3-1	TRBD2	TGTGCCAGCAGCCCCATGCTAGCGGGAGGGTACGAGCAGTACTTC	CASSPMLAGGYEQYF
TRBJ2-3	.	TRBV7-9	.	TGTGCCAGCAGCTTGAGCGAGGGGAGGACAGATACGCAGTATTTT	CASSLSEGRTDTQYF
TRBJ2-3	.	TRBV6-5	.	TGTGCCAGCAGTGACTCGGCCACAGATACGCAGTATTTT	CASSDSATDTQYF
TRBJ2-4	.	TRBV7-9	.	TGTGCCAGCAGCCAGTCCGGATTTTCCAAAAACATTCAGTACTTC	CASSQSGFSKNIQYF
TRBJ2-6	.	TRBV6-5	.	TGTGCCAGCAGCCAAGGGACGGCCTCTGGGGCCAACGTCCTGACTTTC	CASSQGTASGANVLTF
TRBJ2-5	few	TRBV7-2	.	TGTGCCAGCAGCCAGGAAGGGGGATTAGTCCAAGAGACCCAGTACTTC	CASSQEGGLVQETQYF
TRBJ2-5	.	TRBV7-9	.	TGTGCCAGCAGCATAAACGCGGGTGAGACCCAGTACTTC	CASSINAGETQYF
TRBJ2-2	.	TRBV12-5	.	TGTGCTAGTGGTCTTGGGTCCGGGGAGCTGTTTTTT	CASGLGSGELFF